This is a list of T cell receptor beta chains from one sample in a study of cytomegalovirus exposure and HLA in healthy donors. Libraries were prepared by immunoSEQ multiplex PCR; TCRdb keeps only in-frame clonotypes and omits some of them. The table shows about 120,000 clones, with 74% occurring only once. Material: PBMCs. The receptors derive from a human donor in good health. Both conserved end residues are part of each CDR3. The order of the fields is V gene, clone size, J gene, D gene, CDR3 DNA, CDR3 protein. D genes are given only for firm matches. Only some rows state a clone size, as once, few, many or a class for expanded clones.

v_gene: TRBV2; abundance: NA; j_gene: TRBJ1-3; d_gene: NA; CDR3nt: TGTGCCAGCAATGTTCAGGGAGGTTTGTCTGGAAACACCATATATTTT; CDR3aa: CASNVQGGLSGNTIYF
v_gene: TRBV4-2; abundance: few; j_gene: TRBJ2-2; d_gene: NA; CDR3nt: TGTGCCAGCAGCCGAGGAAACAGGGCGAACACCGGGGAGCTGTTTTTT; CDR3aa: CASSRGNRANTGELFF
v_gene: TRBV29-1; abundance: NA; j_gene: TRBJ2-7; d_gene: TRBD1; CDR3nt: TGCAGCGTTGGAGACAGGGCCCACGAGCAGTACTTC; CDR3aa: CSVGDRAHEQYF
v_gene: TRBV7-2; abundance: NA; j_gene: TRBJ2-1; d_gene: TRBD2; CDR3nt: TGTGCCAGCAGCCTTAGCGGGGGGGCACACAATGAGCAGTTCTTC; CDR3aa: CASSLSGGAHNEQFF
v_gene: TRBV28; abundance: NA; j_gene: TRBJ2-1; d_gene: TRBD2; CDR3nt: TGTGCCAGCAGTTTGGGGGCTAGCGGGAGTTTCTTC; CDR3aa: CASSLGASGSFF
v_gene: TRBV5-1; abundance: NA; j_gene: TRBJ2-7; d_gene: TRBD1; CDR3nt: TGCGCCAGCAGCTTGGCTAGGGGGCCAAACTACGAGCAGTACTTC; CDR3aa: CASSLARGPNYEQYF
v_gene: TRBV10-3; abundance: NA; j_gene: TRBJ1-3; d_gene: TRBD1; CDR3nt: TGTGCCATCCGAGCCCAGGGACAGGGGGCCTCCACTGGAAACACCATATATTTT; CDR3aa: CAIRAQGQGASTGNTIYF
v_gene: TRBV5-1; abundance: NA; j_gene: TRBJ2-3; d_gene: TRBD2; CDR3nt: TGCGCCAGCAGGCGTGGCGGGAGTGGCACAGATACGCAGTATTTT; CDR3aa: CASRRGGSGTDTQYF
v_gene: TRBV4-1; abundance: NA; j_gene: TRBJ1-1; d_gene: NA; CDR3nt: TGCGCCAGCAGCCCGACAGTACTTGGCACTGAAGCTTTCTTT; CDR3aa: CASSPTVLGTEAFF
v_gene: TRBV5-1; abundance: NA; j_gene: TRBJ2-4; d_gene: NA; CDR3nt: TGCGCCAGCAGCAGGACAGAGGGAGCGGCCAAAAACATTCAGTACTTC; CDR3aa: CASSRTEGAAKNIQYF
v_gene: TRBV28; abundance: NA; j_gene: TRBJ2-6; d_gene: NA; CDR3nt: TGTGCCAGCAGCACACACCCAACCAACGTCCTGACTTTC; CDR3aa: CASSTHPTNVLTF
v_gene: TRBV10-1; abundance: few; j_gene: TRBJ2-7; d_gene: TRBD1; CDR3nt: TGCGCCAGCAGTCGGGGAGGACAGGGGTCGTACGAGCAGTACTTC; CDR3aa: CASSRGGQGSYEQYF
v_gene: TRBV2; abundance: NA; j_gene: TRBJ2-7; d_gene: TRBD1; CDR3nt: TGTGCCAGCAGTCGAGGACAGGGTTTGGGGGAGCAGTACTTC; CDR3aa: CASSRGQGLGEQYF
v_gene: TRBV27; abundance: NA; j_gene: TRBJ1-1; d_gene: NA; CDR3nt: TGTGCCAGCATCTTGAGGCCGGGAGCCTTGCTATTCCCAAAACAGAACACTGAAGCTTTCTTT; CDR3aa: CASILRPGALLFPKQNTEAFF
v_gene: TRBV18; abundance: NA; j_gene: TRBJ1-1; d_gene: NA; CDR3nt: TGTGCCAGCTCACTTTACAGGGAACCTAACACTGAAGCTTTCTTT; CDR3aa: CASSLYREPNTEAFF
v_gene: TRBV6-6; abundance: NA; j_gene: TRBJ1-1; d_gene: TRBD1; CDR3nt: TGTGCCAGCAGTTTCACCACAGGGGACACTGAAGCTTTCTTT; CDR3aa: CASSFTTGDTEAFF
v_gene: TRBV28; abundance: NA; j_gene: TRBJ1-1; d_gene: NA; CDR3nt: TGTGCCGGCACCTCCTGGACAGCGAACACTGAAGCTTTCTTT; CDR3aa: CAGTSWTANTEAFF
v_gene: TRBV28; abundance: NA; j_gene: TRBJ2-2; d_gene: NA; CDR3nt: TGTGCCAGCAGTCACGGGAATGGGGTCGGGGAGCTGTTTTTT; CDR3aa: CASSHGNGVGELFF
v_gene: TRBV29-1; abundance: NA; j_gene: TRBJ2-5; d_gene: NA; CDR3nt: TGCAGTGGCCTGGACTCCAACCAAGAGACCCAGTACTTC; CDR3aa: CSGLDSNQETQYF
v_gene: TRBV7-2; abundance: once; j_gene: TRBJ1-1; d_gene: TRBD1; CDR3nt: TGTGCCAGCAGCCCAGGACAGGGGAAGACTGAAGCTTTCTTT; CDR3aa: CASSPGQGKTEAFF
v_gene: TRBV6-1; abundance: NA; j_gene: TRBJ1-2; d_gene: NA; CDR3nt: TGTGCCGGCAGTGTCCGGACGGGAAACTATGGCTACACCTTC; CDR3aa: CAGSVRTGNYGYTF
v_gene: TRBV7-2; abundance: NA; j_gene: TRBJ2-3; d_gene: NA; CDR3nt: TGTGCCAGCAGCTTAGACCCAGGGGCAGATACGCAGTATTTT; CDR3aa: CASSLDPGADTQYF
v_gene: TRBV7-8; abundance: NA; j_gene: TRBJ2-3; d_gene: TRBD2; CDR3nt: TGTGCCAGCAGCTTAGGGGCGGGGCCTAGCGGAACAGATACGCAGTATTTT; CDR3aa: CASSLGAGPSGTDTQYF
v_gene: TRBV5-6; abundance: NA; j_gene: TRBJ2-6; d_gene: NA; CDR3nt: TGTGCCAGCAGCTTGTCCGGTGGGGCCAACGTCCTGACTTTC; CDR3aa: CASSLSGGANVLTF
v_gene: TRBV30; abundance: NA; j_gene: TRBJ2-3; d_gene: TRBD2; CDR3nt: TGTGCCTGGAGTGGGGGGGGGACTAGCACAGATACGCAGTATTTT; CDR3aa: CAWSGGGTSTDTQYF
v_gene: TRBV27; abundance: NA; j_gene: TRBJ2-7; d_gene: NA; CDR3nt: TGTGCCAGCAGACAGGGCATCGAGTACTACGAGCAGTACTTC; CDR3aa: CASRQGIEYYEQYF
v_gene: TRBV5-1; abundance: NA; j_gene: TRBJ2-5; d_gene: TRBD2; CDR3nt: TGCGCCAGCACCCTTGGGGAGGGAGGGCAAGAGACCCAGTACTTC; CDR3aa: CASTLGEGGQETQYF
v_gene: TRBV7-2; abundance: NA; j_gene: TRBJ2-1; d_gene: TRBD1; CDR3nt: TGTGCCAGCAGCTTCGACAGGGGGAATGAGCAGTTCTTC; CDR3aa: CASSFDRGNEQFF
v_gene: TRBV10-2; abundance: once; j_gene: TRBJ1-5; d_gene: NA; CDR3nt: TGCGCCAGCAGTGAGTGGGAAGGAGGGGGCAATCAGCCCCAGCATTTT; CDR3aa: CASSEWEGGGNQPQHF
v_gene: TRBV25-1; abundance: NA; j_gene: TRBJ1-1; d_gene: TRBD1; CDR3nt: TGTGCCAGCAGAGCACAGGGGGCGGCGAACACTGAAGCTTTCTTT; CDR3aa: CASRAQGAANTEAFF
v_gene: TRBV7-9; abundance: NA; j_gene: TRBJ1-4; d_gene: NA; CDR3nt: TGTGCCAGCAGCTTGGGAGTTGCTAATGAAAAACTGTTTTTT; CDR3aa: CASSLGVANEKLFF
v_gene: TRBV4-1; abundance: few; j_gene: TRBJ1-2; d_gene: NA; CDR3nt: TGCGCCAGCAGCCAAGAACCCGGACACCCCTATGGCTACACCTTC; CDR3aa: CASSQEPGHPYGYTF
v_gene: TRBV30; abundance: NA; j_gene: TRBJ2-7; d_gene: NA; CDR3nt: TGTGCCTGGAGCGGGGACTCCTACGAGCAGTACTTC; CDR3aa: CAWSGDSYEQYF
v_gene: TRBV5-4; abundance: NA; j_gene: TRBJ2-5; d_gene: TRBD1; CDR3nt: TGTGCCAGCAGCTCCAGGGACAGGGCCCAAGAGACCCAGTACTTC; CDR3aa: CASSSRDRAQETQYF
v_gene: TRBV7-9; abundance: few; j_gene: TRBJ1-4; d_gene: NA; CDR3nt: TGTGCCAGCAGCTTAGGCCGGGCGGGAGGTGAAAAACTGTTTTTT; CDR3aa: CASSLGRAGGEKLFF
v_gene: TRBV7-8; abundance: NA; j_gene: TRBJ2-3; d_gene: TRBD2; CDR3nt: TGTGCCAGCAGCCCTAGCGGGGGGTTCACAGATACGCAGTATTTT; CDR3aa: CASSPSGGFTDTQYF
v_gene: TRBV9; abundance: NA; j_gene: TRBJ1-4; d_gene: TRBD1; CDR3nt: TGTGCCAGCAGCGTAGCTAAGAACAGGGGTGAAAAACTGTTTTTT; CDR3aa: CASSVAKNRGEKLFF
v_gene: TRBV13; abundance: NA; j_gene: TRBJ2-7; d_gene: NA; CDR3nt: TGTGCCAGCAGCTTAAAGTGGGGGACACCCGGGGTCGAGCAGTACTTC; CDR3aa: CASSLKWGTPGVEQYF
v_gene: TRBV30; abundance: NA; j_gene: TRBJ2-3; d_gene: NA; CDR3nt: TGTGCCTGGAGAGCATATGAGACCGACAGAACAGATACGCAGTATTTT; CDR3aa: CAWRAYETDRTDTQYF
v_gene: TRBV2; abundance: NA; j_gene: TRBJ1-5; d_gene: NA; CDR3nt: TGTGCCAGCAGTCCCAACGGTGGCAATCAGCCCCAGCATTTT; CDR3aa: CASSPNGGNQPQHF
v_gene: TRBV29-1; abundance: NA; j_gene: TRBJ2-3; d_gene: NA; CDR3nt: TGCAGCGTGGAGACAAGCGGAGCAGATACGCAGTATTTT; CDR3aa: CSVETSGADTQYF
v_gene: TRBV27; abundance: NA; j_gene: TRBJ1-1; d_gene: TRBD1; CDR3nt: TGTGCCAGCAGTTACCAGGGGGCGCCGCGGACTGAAGCTTTCTTT; CDR3aa: CASSYQGAPRTEAFF